The next 8 T cell receptor beta chains were all read from a single sample in a study of blood T cell repertoires in COVID-19. Clones were sequenced by immunoSEQ multiplex PCR, and TCRdb holds only the in-frame ones, with some missing. The data hold 200,000 to 250,000 clones, with around 90% observed a single time. The sequencing input was peripheral blood. Every receptor here comes from a man aged 18 to 30 with active or convalescent COVID-19.

The V call is TRBV29-1, the J call TRBJ1-1; D is unresolved. This CDR3 is 17 amino acids long. Trimming shortened V by 0 bases and J by 0 bases, and 17 bases separated the two germline ends. The germline V gene has CDR1 SQVTM and CDR2 ANQGSEA. CDR3 sequence: CSVEDEASFIMNTEAFF. CDR3 sequence (DNA): TGCAGCGTTGAAGATGAGGCATCATTTATAATGAACACTGAAGCTTTCTTT. The complete variable domain, with remaining parts taken from reference TRBV29-1 and TRBJ1-1, reads SAVISQKPSRDICQRGTSLTIQCQVDSQVTMMFWYRQQPGQSLTLIATANQGSEATYESGFVIDKFPISRPNLTFSTLTVSNMSPEDSSIYLCSVEDEASFIMNTEAFFGQGTRLTVV.

The rearrangement joins TRBV6-2 or TRBV6-3 to TRBJ1-5; D is perhaps TRBD1 (5 bases). V shed 5 bases and J shed 6 bases, with 8 bases lying between them. This CDR3 contains 12 residues. Germline V gives CDR1 MNHEY, CDR2 SVGEGT. CDR3: CASSPRVQPQHF. The CDR3 nucleotides are TGTGCCAGCAGTCCCAGGGTTCAGCCCCAGCATTTT.

The rearrangement uses TRBV5-6 and TRBJ2-7, with D maybe TRBD1 (6 bases). The length of the CDR3 is 12 residues. Between the trimmed V and J ends, which lost 5 bases and 5 bases, there was a span of 11 bases. Germline CDR1 is SGHDT and CDR2 is YYEEEE. CDR3 coding DNA: TGTGCCAGCAGGCTAAGACAGGACGAGCAGTACTTC. Its translation is CASRLRQDEQYF.

This rearrangement joins TRBV4-3 to TRBJ1-2, with 8 bases aligning to TRBD1. There are 15 residues in the CDR3. V trimming: 6 bases; J trimming: 6 bases; junction bases outside the gene matches: 12. Per germline, CDR1 LGHNA and CDR2 YSLEER. CDR3 protein: CASRGGSGQEHGYTF. CDR3 DNA sequence: TGCGCCAGCAGGGGGGGTTCGGGACAGGAGCATGGCTACACCTTC.

This rearrangement joins TRBV28 to TRBJ2-7; 10 bases agree with TRBD1. Trimming at V came to 6 bases and at J to 0 bases, leaving 11 bases not matched to a gene. The germline V gene encodes CDR1 MDHEN and CDR2 SYDVKM. CDR3 length: 17 amino acids. The CDR3 coding sequence is TGTGCCAGCAGGCCCAACCGAGGGACAGGGGACTCCTACGAGCAGTACTTC. Translated: CASRPNRGTGDSYEQYF.

The chain has TRBV28 and TRBJ2-2; 7 nucleotides agree with TRBD2. V dropped 0 bases and J dropped 0; count of bases not matched to a gene: 4. This CDR3 has 17 amino acids. Per germline, CDR1 MDHEN and CDR2 SYDVKM. CDR3 nucleotides: TGTGCCAGCAGTTTATGGAGCGCGGGAGCGAACACCGGGGAGCTGTTTTTT. This gives the protein CASSLWSAGANTGELFF.

V and J are TRBV18 and TRBJ1-1; no definite D call. This CDR3 contains 16 residues. V was cut by 4 bases and J by 5 bases, with 20 bases left in between. Germline CDR1 is KGHSH and CDR2 is LQKENI. The CDR3 DNA reads TGTGCCAGCTCACAAAAAGCGGGAGGGTCTTGGACTGAAGCTTTCTTT. Residues: CASSQKAGGSWTEAFF.

This clone was recorded once. The chain uses TRBV5-1 and TRBJ1-2; TRBD1 matches at 7 bases. J gave up 7 bases and V 0 bases, and 3 bases lay outside the gene matches. Germline values: CDR1 SGHRS, CDR2 YFSETQ. The CDR3 runs 13 residues. The CDR3 DNA reads TGCGCCAGCAGCTTGGAGGGGGCCGGTGGCTACACCTTC. It specifies CASSLEGAGGYTF.